Below are 24 T cell receptor beta chains sequenced from a single sample in a study of T-cell reconstitution after alpha-beta-depleted transplantation in children. Unique molecular identifiers featured in how the TCRbeta library was prepared. TCRdb recomputed calls from the PCR reads with MiXCR, one row per CDR3 protein. Of approximately 430,000 distinct CDR3 sequences listed, about a sixth were seen once; the top ten hold roughly 27%. The material was PBMCs, mostly from graft donor cells, obtained 360 days after TCRalphabeta/CD19-depleted stem cell transplant. These receptors all stem from a boy less than two years old who had a stem cell transplant for Wiskott-Aldrich syndrome, so the T cells may come from the graft donor.

This chain connects TRBV10-1 to TRBJ2-3; D perhaps matches TRBD1 (6 bases). From germline, CDR1 is WNHNN and CDR2 SYGVQD (reference sequence). The CDR3 consists of 15 residues. Trimming removed 1 base at V and 0 bases at J, with 8 bases between. CDR3: CASSEWDISTDTQYF. The CDR3 coding sequence is TGCGCCAGCAGTGAGTGGGACATTAGCACAGATACGCAGTATTTT.

This clonotype was seen a few times. J is TRBJ2-1 and V is TRBV29-1; D remains ambiguous. With 4 bases removed from V and 9 bases from J, the gap between germline ends came to 19 bases. The CDR3 has 14 residues. Germline assignment: CDR1 SQVTM and CDR2 ANQGSEA. The CDR3 sequence is CSVGFSLRSVEQFF. Written as DNA, the CDR3 is TGCAGCGTTGGATTCTCGCTCCGGTCTGTTGAGCAGTTCTTC.

The table lists this clonotype with a few counts. This chain connects TRBV18 to TRBJ2-5; TRBD2 aligns across 7 bases. J lost 7 bases, V lost 3 bases, and 2 bases had no gene match. The length of the CDR3 is 12 residues. Germline loops: CDR1 KGHSH, CDR2 LQKENI. Here the CDR3 reads CASSPSGGTQYF. The DNA for the CDR3 is TGTGCCAGCTCACCCTCGGGAGGGACCCAGTACTTC.

This rearrangement joins TRBV7-9 to TRBJ2-7, with TRBD2 matching over 11 bases. V trimming: 3 bases; J trimming: 6 bases; junction bases outside the gene matches: 10. Germline values: CDR1 SEHNR, CDR2 FQNEAQ (reference sequence). CDR3 size: 16 residues. The CDR3 spells CASSFPQRGLAAEQYF. CDR3 in DNA: TGTGCCAGCAGCTTCCCCCAGAGGGGACTAGCGGCCGAGCAGTACTTC.

The chain joins TRBV9 to TRBJ2-3, with 9 bases fitting TRBD2. Germline V gives CDR1 SGDLS, CDR2 YYNGEE. The V segment lost 4 bases and the J segment 6 bases; nucleotides outside the gene matches: 12. The CDR3 length is 16 residues. This CDR3 is CASSSSGTVIHDTQYF. CDR3 sequence (DNA): TGTGCCAGCAGCTCTAGCGGGACTGTTATACACGATACGCAGTATTTT.

V and J are TRBV14 and TRBJ2-3; D is unclear. There are 15 residues in the CDR3. CDR1 SGHDN and CDR2 FVKESK come from the germline V gene. V was clipped by 1 base and J by 5 bases, with 13 bases between them. This CDR3 is CASSQVVSLQDTQYF. CDR3 DNA: TGTGCCAGCAGCCAAGTCGTTAGTTTACAAGATACGCAGTATTTT.

This clonotype was detected a few times. The chain couples TRBV5-6 to TRBJ1-2; 9 bases are shared with TRBD1. In germline, CDR1 is SGHDT, CDR2 YYEEEE. The ends lost 3 bases at V and 6 bases at J; junction bases unmatched: 3. The CDR3 consists of 13 residues. CDR3 protein: CASSWGQGNGYTF. The CDR3 nucleotides read TGTGCCAGCAGCTGGGGACAGGGTAATGGCTACACCTTC. The complete variable domain, with remaining parts taken from reference TRBV5-6 and TRBJ1-2, reads DAGVTQSPTHLIKTRGQQVTLRCSPKSGHDTVSWYQQALGQGPQFIFQYYEEEERQRGNFPDRFSGHQFPNYSSELNVNALLLGDSALYLCASSWGQGNGYTFGSGTRLTVV.

This clonotype was detected many times. The chain uses TRBV10-3 and TRBJ2-1; TRBD2 matches at 13 bases. The J segment lost 6 bases and the V segment lost 10 bases, leaving 9 bases of the junction unmatched. Germline CDR1 ENHRY, CDR2 SYGVKD. The CDR3 runs to 15 residues. CDR3 loop: CATQLAGGVVNEQFF. CDR3 nucleotides: TGTGCCACGCAACTAGCGGGGGGGGTCGTCAATGAGCAGTTCTTC.

This clonotype was detected only a few times. The gene calls are TRBV7-9 and TRBJ2-5; D gene uncertain. CDR3 length: 14 residues. The V end was cut by 4 bases, the J end by 0 bases, with 9 bases between. The germline V gene has CDR1 SEHNR and CDR2 FQNEAQ (reference sequence). CDR3 protein: CASSSRVNQETQYF. Here the CDR3 DNA reads TGTGCCAGCAGCTCCCGGGTGAACCAAGAGACCCAGTACTTC.

This clonotype was detected a few times. The J gene is TRBJ2-7, the V gene TRBV11-2; D is possibly TRBD2 (5 bases). Germline V lookup: CDR1 SGHAT, CDR2 FQNNGV. V lost 5 bases, J lost 3 bases, and 14 bases lay in between. The CDR3 loop spans 14 amino acids. The CDR3 coding sequence is TGTGCCAGCAGCATAAGGACTGGGCTCTACGAGCAGTACTTC. Protein product: CASSIRTGLYEQYF.

This clonotype was found a few times. This chain uses TRBV4-3 with TRBJ2-7; the D call may be TRBD1 or TRBD2 (5 bases each). Trimming removed 0 bases at V and 0 bases at J, with 12 bases between. The germline V gene has CDR1 LGHNA and CDR2 YSLEER. CDR3 length equals 16 residues. DNA of the CDR3: TGCGCCAGCAGCCAAGATCCTGGGGGAAGCTCCTACGAGCAGTACTTC. Translating it yields CASSQDPGGSSYEQYF.

The table lists this clonotype with a few counts. This chain links TRBV4-1 with TRBJ2-7, with TRBD1 as a possible D gene (6 bases). Trimming removed 2 bases from V and 1 base from J, with 15 bases in between. In germline, CDR1 is MGHRA, CDR2 YSYEKL. CDR3 length: 16 residues. The CDR3: CASSQIQGSLSYEQYF. CDR3 nucleotides: TGCGCCAGCAGCCAAATTCAGGGGAGCTTGTCCTACGAGCAGTACTTC.

The chain employs TRBV3-1 and TRBJ2-7; D is undetermined. Germline loops: CDR1 LGHDT, CDR2 YNNKEL (reference sequence). Trimming stripped 2 bases from V and 4 bases from J, with 6 bases between. CDR3 size: 12 residues. Written as DNA, the CDR3 is TGTGCCAGCAGCCAATTGGAGTACGAGCAGTACTTC. This gives the protein CASSQLEYEQYF.

The chain carries TRBV20-1 and TRBJ1-6, with a possible D match to TRBD1 (5 bases). The V end was cut by 0 bases, the J end by 8 bases, with 14 bases between. The CDR3 has 15 residues. Germline V gene data show CDR1 as DFQATT and CDR2 as SNEGSKA (reference sequence). Here the CDR3 DNA reads TGCAGTGCTAGAGAGATGGGGGACTGGTATTCACCCCTCCACTTT. This encodes CSAREMGDWYSPLHF.

This clonotype was counted only a few times. V usage is TRBV7-2 and J usage is TRBJ2-7; D tentatively reads TRBD1 or TRBD2 (5 bases each). The CDR3 length is 15 residues. Germline V gene sequence: CDR1 SGHTA, CDR2 FQGNSA. V was shortened by 2 bases and J by 1 base, with 12 bases between the two germline ends. The CDR3 coding sequence is TGTGCCAGCAGCTTACAAGGGACCCTTTCCTACGAGCAGTACTTC. Protein: CASSLQGTLSYEQYF.

The rearrangement joins TRBV11-2 to TRBJ2-1; D ambiguous. Germline V gene lookup returns CDR1 SGHAT and CDR2 FQNNGV. The CDR3 length is 10 residues. With 8 bases removed from V and 9 bases from J, the gap between germline ends came to 8 bases. CDR3 amino acids: CASGVGEQFF. DNA for the CDR3: TGTGCCAGCGGGGTAGGTGAGCAGTTCTTC.

V gene TRBV12-3 or TRBV12-4 combines with J gene TRBJ2-7; D unclear. Trimming took 5 bases from V and 11 from J, leaving 16 bases between them. This CDR3 has 12 residues. The CDR3 DNA is TGTGCCAGCAGTACCCGTTATGGGGAAAAGTACTTC. Protein sequence: CASSTRYGEKYF.

The chain recombines TRBV4-1 with TRBJ2-1; 14 nucleotides match TRBD2. This CDR3 has 18 amino acids. The germline CDR1 and CDR2 sequences are MGHRA and YSYEKL. With V trimmed by 0 bases and J by 7 bases, 8 bases remained unmatched. The CDR3 is CASSQDPLGLAGENEQFF. The CDR3 DNA sequence: TGCGCCAGCAGCCAAGATCCCCTGGGACTAGCGGGAGAAAATGAGCAGTTCTTC.

This clonotype came up a few times. The chain is built from TRBV5-1 and TRBJ2-3; tentative D call: TRBD1 (6 bases). Trimming left V 6 bases short and J 0 bases short, with 14 bases between. The CDR3 has 15 amino acids. CDR1 and CDR2 from the germline V gene are SGHRS and YFSETQ. The CDR3: CASKLWDTSTDTQYF. The DNA of the CDR3 is TGCGCCAGCAAATTATGGGACACCAGCACAGATACGCAGTATTTT.

This clonotype was counted between two and nine times. The rearrangement links TRBV20-1 to TRBJ2-5, with D maybe TRBD1 (7 bases). The CDR3 has 14 amino acids. Trimming cost V 5 bases and J 1 base, with 14 bases left between them. Germline CDR1 is DFQATT and CDR2 is SNEGSKA (reference sequence). DNA for the CDR3: TGCAGTGCTCCCCAGGGGGGCGGCCAAGAGACCCAGTACTTC. Protein: CSAPQGGGQETQYF.

This clonotype has just a few counts. The CDR3 here is CAWSAYDSLDEQFF. The CDR3 DNA is TGTGCCTGGAGTGCATACGATAGTCTCGATGAGCAGTTCTTC. The chain carries TRBV30 and TRBJ2-1, with no clear D. V was pared by 1 base and J by 8 bases, with 15 bases between. Germline V gene sequence: CDR1 GTSNPN, CDR2 SVGIG (reference sequence). The CDR3 consists of 14 residues.

V and J are TRBV5-6 and TRBJ1-5; D perhaps matches TRBD1 (5 bases). With 1 base removed from V and 7 bases from J, the gap between germline ends came to 12 bases. The CDR3 is 14 amino acids. The germline gives CDR1 SGHDT, CDR2 YYEEEE. The CDR3 region is CASSLRRGRQPQHF. Here the CDR3 DNA reads TGTGCCAGCAGCTTGAGGCGGGGACGGCAGCCCCAGCATTTT.

The chain combines TRBV19 with TRBJ2-1, with D tentatively TRBD2 (6 bases). This CDR3 region has 12 residues. Germline CDR1 and CDR2: LNHDA and SQIVND (reference sequence). Trimming pared 2 bases from V and 7 bases from J, leaving 6 bases between. The CDR3 nucleotides are TGTGCCAGTAGTATACGGGAGAATGAGCAGTTCTTC. Translated, it gives CASSIRENEQFF.

A few counts support this clonotype. V is TRBV12-3 or TRBV12-4 and J is TRBJ1-5; D is undetermined. V shed 4 bases and J shed 3 bases, with 7 bases lying between them. This CDR3 contains 13 residues. The CDR3 here is CASSWTDNQPQHF. The CDR3 DNA reads as TGTGCCAGCAGTTGGACGGACAATCAGCCCCAGCATTTT.